This passage covers 24 T cell receptor beta chains from one sample sequenced in a study of identical twins. Using its own MiXCR run on the 5' RACE reads, TCRdb lists one record per CDR3 protein. Of roughly 240,000 distinct CDR3 sequences detected, roughly 7% appear once; the ten largest clones hold approximately 3.7%. A further study also used this sample, focusing on yellow fever vaccine responses in identical twins.

The specimen was memory (CD45RO+) T cells sorted from blood. The receptors were gathered from a woman aged 18-29 years in good health.

In its sample, this clonotype was seen many times. The V and J genes are TRBV12-3 or TRBV12-4 and TRBJ2-1, with D unclear. Trimming pared 3 bases from V and 8 bases from J, leaving 5 bases between. The CDR3 is 11 amino acids. The chain's CDR3 is CASSLLYEQFF. CDR3 sequence (DNA): TGTGCCAGCAGTTTGCTGTATGAGCAGTTCTTC.

This rearrangement joins TRBV11-2 to TRBJ2-1, with a tentative D call TRBD2 (6 bases). Per the germline V gene, CDR1 is SGHAT and CDR2 is FQNNGV. The CDR3 has 15 residues. V dropped 1 base and J dropped 6 bases, with 13 bases sitting between them. CDR3 sequence reads: CASSLGVGLINEQFF. CDR3 bases: TGTGCCAGCAGCTTAGGGGTGGGACTGATCAATGAGCAGTTCTTC.

This clonotype was seen ten or more times. The chain is built from TRBV7-9 and TRBJ1-1; 9 bases map to TRBD1. From germline, CDR1 is SEHNR and CDR2 FQNEAQ (reference sequence). This CDR3 region has 15 residues. Trimming removed 1 base from V and 0 bases from J; junction bases left unmatched: 0. The CDR3 DNA sequence: TGTGCCAGCAGCTTAGGGGACAGGGTGAACACTGAAGCTTTCTTT. This encodes CASSLGDRVNTEAFF.

The table lists this clonotype with many counts. V usage is TRBV9 and J usage is TRBJ1-4; no reliable D call. The germline V and J ends were trimmed by 0 bases and 6 bases, with 12 bases remaining between them. The germline CDR1 and CDR2 sequences are SGDLS and YYNGEE. The CDR3 length is 15 residues. The chain's CDR3 is CASSVGPGSHEKLFF. In nucleotides, the CDR3 is TGTGCCAGCAGCGTAGGTCCCGGGTCTCATGAAAAACTGTTTTTT.

The chain recombines TRBV4-1 with TRBJ2-7, with 9 positions matching TRBD1. This CDR3 is built from 15 residues. V was clipped by 2 bases and J by 3 bases; unmatched bases: 5. Germline V gene sequence: CDR1 MGHRA, CDR2 YSYEKL. CDR3 bases: TGCGCCAGCAGCCAATGGGACAGGGAGTTCTACGAGCAGTACTTC. Amino acid sequence: CASSQWDREFYEQYF.

A few counts support this clonotype. This chain uses TRBV27 with TRBJ1-1, with D tentatively TRBD1 (5 bases). This CDR3 has 14 amino acids. The V gene lost 3 bases and the J gene lost 0 bases, with 8 bases spanning the gap. The germline gives CDR1 MNHEY, CDR2 SMNVEV (reference sequence). CDR3 in amino acids: CASSFDRLNTEAFF. The CDR3 DNA reads as TGTGCCAGCAGTTTCGACAGACTGAACACTGAAGCTTTCTTT.

This clonotype came up a few times. V and J are TRBV5-1 and TRBJ2-1; 13 nucleotides match TRBD2. The CDR3 runs 15 residues. Trimming cost V 4 bases and J 6 bases; bases outside gene matches: 4. Germline V CDR1 and CDR2: SGHRS, YFSETQ. The CDR3 DNA sequence: TGCGCCAGCAGCACCACTAGCGGGGGGGCCAATGAGCAGTTCTTC. Translating gives CASSTTSGGANEQFF.

This clonotype appeared a few times. The chain is built from TRBV27 and TRBJ1-1; a possible D gene is TRBD1 (6 bases). The V gene lost 3 bases and the J gene lost 0 bases, with 11 bases spanning the gap. CDR1 and CDR2 from the germline V gene are MNHEY and SMNVEV (reference sequence). The CDR3 has 15 residues. This CDR3 reads CASSFTGGLNTEAFF. The CDR3 nucleotides read TGTGCCAGCAGTTTTACGGGGGGCTTGAACACTGAAGCTTTCTTT.

This clonotype was counted ten times or more. The V gene is TRBV7-3, the J gene TRBJ1-1; D remains ambiguous. The CDR3 length is 13 residues. Germline values: CDR1 SGHTA, CDR2 FQGTGA. The V and J ends lost 2 bases and 3 bases respectively, with 7 bases between them. CDR3 DNA: TGTGCCAGCAGCTTATATCCCTACACTGAAGCTTTCTTT. It translates to CASSLYPYTEAFF.

This clonotype has a count of ten or more. The chain recombines TRBV29-1 with TRBJ1-5; D is unclear. The V end lost 7 bases, the J end lost 3 bases, and 22 bases lay between the germline ends. The CDR3 contains 16 residues. Germline CDR1 and CDR2: SQVTM and ANQGSEA. CDR3 loop: CSDVLGYPLTNQPQHF. Written as DNA, the CDR3 is TGCAGCGACGTACTGGGCTATCCCCTGACCAATCAGCCCCAGCATTTT.

This clonotype was observed a single time. The chain joins TRBV20-1 to TRBJ1-5; 9 nucleotides line up with TRBD1. CDR3 length: 16 residues. V was pared by 0 bases and J by 4 bases, with 7 bases of the junction left unmatched. CDR1 DFQATT and CDR2 SNEGSKA come from the germline V gene (reference sequence). CDR3 DNA sequence: TGCAGTGCTAGAGACGACAGGGGGTTAAGAAATCAGCCCCAGCATTTT. Translation gives CSARDDRGLRNQPQHF.

This rearrangement joins TRBV20-1 to TRBJ2-3; TRBD1 might be the D (6 bases). The CDR3 contains 14 residues. CDR1 and CDR2 (germline): DFQATT, SNEGSKA (reference sequence). The germline V and J ends were trimmed by 0 bases and 8 bases, with 15 bases remaining between them. DNA of the CDR3: TGCAGTGCTAGAGACAGGGGACGAGGAGGTACGCAGTATTTT. Amino acids: CSARDRGRGGTQYF.

The table lists this clonotype with many counts. The V and J genes are TRBV5-1 and TRBJ2-7; 7 bases line up with TRBD2. V gave up 7 bases and J gave up 7 bases; unmatched junction bases: 11. CDR1 is SGHRS and CDR2 is YFSETQ in the germline V gene. The CDR3 runs 13 residues. The CDR3 DNA reads TGCGCCAGCTACGAGACTAGCCCTTTGGAGCAGTACTTC. Amino acids: CASYETSPLEQYF.

This clonotype was seen only a few times. This chain connects TRBV3-1 to TRBJ1-2; D unclear. Germline CDR1 LGHDT, CDR2 YNNKEL (reference sequence). CDR3 length: 14 residues. V gave up 4 bases and J gave up 3 bases, with 12 bases separating them. DNA of the CDR3: TGTGCCAGCAGCCCCGGGATCCAACACTATGGCTACACCTTC. It is translated as CASSPGIQHYGYTF.

This clonotype was detected many times. The chain links TRBV10-3 to TRBJ1-1, with D unclear. Trimming took 3 bases from V and 5 from J, leaving 13 bases between them. From germline, CDR1 is ENHRY and CDR2 SYGVKD. The CDR3 runs 14 residues. The CDR3 bases are TGTGCCATCAGTGATATGGCCACGAGGACTGAAGCTTTCTTT. Protein sequence: CAISDMATRTEAFF.

This clonotype was observed at least ten times. This rearrangement joins TRBV3-1 to TRBJ2-2; TRBD1 matches at 8 bases. Per germline, CDR1 LGHDT and CDR2 YNNKEL (reference sequence). The ends lost 4 bases at V and 1 base at J; junction bases unmatched: 5. CDR3 length equals 16 residues. Here the CDR3 DNA reads TGTGCCAGCAGCCTCCAGGGGGCGAGGAACACCGGGGAGCTGTTTTTT. It yields the protein CASSLQGARNTGELFF.

This clonotype was counted between two and nine times. This sequence joins TRBV15 and TRBJ2-2; perhaps TRBD2 as D (5 bases). Looked up from germline, CDR1 is LNHNV and CDR2 is YYDKDF (reference sequence). Trimming removed 0 bases from V and 7 bases from J, with 6 bases in between. This CDR3 has 13 residues. CDR3 amino acids: CATSRDGGGELFF. The CDR3, as DNA: TGTGCCACCAGCAGAGATGGAGGCGGGGAGCTGTTTTTT.

DNA for the CDR3: TGTGCCAGCATTGGGACTAGCGGAAAGGGGGCCCAAGAGACCCAGTACTTC. Protein sequence: CASIGTSGKGAQETQYF. This chain joins TRBV2 and TRBJ2-5; the match to TRBD2 covers 11 bases. The CDR3 loop spans 17 amino acids. Germline V gene lookup returns CDR1 SNHLY and CDR2 FYNNEI. Losses at the gene ends were 7 bases for V and 1 base for J; bases not matched to a gene: 11.

The chain recombines TRBV18 with TRBJ2-7; the match to TRBD1 covers 8 bases. This CDR3 contains 14 residues. V was pared by 4 bases and J by 2 bases, with 4 bases of the junction left unmatched. The V gene's germline CDR1 is KGHSH and CDR2 LQKENI. CDR3 DNA: TGTGCCAGCTCACAAAGACAGGGGACCTACGAGCAGTACTTC. Translated, it gives CASSQRQGTYEQYF. Variable domain in full (rest from reference TRBV18 and TRBJ2-7): NAGVMQNPRHLVRRRGQEARLRCSPMKGHSHVYWYRQLPEEGLKFMVYLQKENIIDESGMPKERFSAEFPKEGPSILRIQQVVRGDSAAYFCASSQRQGTYEQYFGPGTRLTVT.

This clonotype was seen a few times. The CDR3 DNA sequence: TGCAGTGCTAGGTTCGATAACTGGGGTATGGAGACCCAGTACTTC. Protein product: CSARFDNWGMETQYF. This chain uses TRBV20-1 with TRBJ2-5, with D hard to call. The CDR3 length is 15 residues. Trimming took off 3 bases at V and 5 bases at J, with 19 bases between the two ends. CDR1 and CDR2 (germline): DFQATT, SNEGSKA (reference sequence).

This clonotype was detected only a few times. One base away lies a much larger clone, so this may be a sequencing read error. This chain links TRBV3-1 with TRBJ2-5; no firm D call. The V gene's germline CDR1 is LGHDT and CDR2 YNNKEL (reference sequence). The CDR3 contains 10 residues. CDR3 in DNA: TGTGCCAGCAGCCAAAAGACCCAGTACTTC. Its protein product is CASSQKTQYF.

In this sample, this clonotype turned up a few times. The V gene is TRBV9, the J gene TRBJ1-1, with D possibly matching TRBD1 (6 bases). Per germline, CDR1 SGDLS and CDR2 YYNGEE. V lost 0 bases and J lost 1, with 10 bases in between. This CDR3 contains 15 residues. In DNA form, the CDR3 reads TGTGCCAGCAGCGTAGGGGACACCGCGAACACTGAAGCTTTCTTT. Its protein is CASSVGDTANTEAFF. Drawing the rest from reference TRBV9 and TRBJ1-1, the complete variable domain is DSGVTQTPKHLITATGQRVTLRCSPRSGDLSVYWYQQSLDQGLQFLIQYYNGEERAKGNILERFSAQQFPDLHSELNLSSLELGDSALYFCASSVGDTANTEAFFGQGTRLTVV.

This clonotype was counted only a few times. The chain links TRBV9 to TRBJ2-3; 9 bases line up with TRBD2. J was trimmed by 6 bases and V by 0 bases; bases with no gene match: 8. Germline values: CDR1 SGDLS, CDR2 YYNGEE. The CDR3 contains 16 residues. This CDR3 reads CASSVGSRGGLDTQYF. The CDR3, as DNA: TGTGCCAGCAGCGTAGGATCGCGGGGGGGCCTTGATACGCAGTATTTT.

This clonotype was detected a few times. The chain has TRBV28 and TRBJ2-7; 10 nucleotides line up with TRBD1. V lost 8 bases, J lost 7 bases, and 8 bases stayed unmatched. Germline CDR1 reads MDHEN; CDR2 reads SYDVKM. CDR3 size: 13 residues. CDR3 coding DNA: TGTGCCAGCTTGGGACAGGGGATCCGGGAGCAGTACTTC. This gives the protein CASLGQGIREQYF.